The 27 T cell receptor beta chains listed next were all sequenced from one sample in a study of blood T cell repertoires in COVID-19 (dated by TCRdb to between 2020 and 2021). Library construction relied on the immunoSEQ multiplex PCR assay. The table comes from immuneACCESS by way of TCRdb, which keeps in-frame sequences with V and J called. Part of the clones is missing from these tables; in studies checked, under half for an unresolved V gene and the rest for unknown reasons. Within this sample are 450,000 to 600,000 clones, with roughly 87% of them counted one time only. Jointly, the top ten make up 0.7% of the sample. Sample: PBMCs or T cells enriched from blood (not recorded which). The receptors here all came from a woman under 30 who had recovered from COVID-19.

The gene calls are TRBV29-1 and TRBJ2-7; TRBD2 might be the D (6 bases). Germline-derived CDR1 and CDR2 are SQVTM and ANQGSEA. V was pared by 7 bases and J by 5 bases, with 18 bases between. This CDR3 has 13 residues. This CDR3 is CSGGGASSHEQYF. Here the CDR3 DNA reads TGCAGCGGCGGCGGGGCTTCCTCTCACGAGCAGTACTTC.

The chain combines TRBV6-5 with TRBJ1-2; 7 bases are shared with TRBD1. This CDR3 region has 12 residues. Germline-derived CDR1 and CDR2 are MNHEY and SVGAGI. After removal of 10 bases from V and 4 bases from J, the junction contained 6 bases not matched to a gene. Written as DNA, the CDR3 is TGTGCCACCCGGACAGGTACCTATGGCTACACCTTC. Protein product: CATRTGTYGYTF.

This chain connects TRBV27 to TRBJ2-1; a weak D match, TRBD1 (6 bases). This CDR3 region has 15 residues. V gave up 7 bases and J gave up 3 bases, with 16 bases separating them. Germline values: CDR1 MNHEY, CDR2 SMNVEV (reference sequence). The CDR3 region has the DNA TGTGCCAGCAAAATTGGGGGCAGCTTCTACAATGAGCAGTTCTTC. This translates into CASKIGGSFYNEQFF.

The V gene is TRBV5-1, the J gene TRBJ1-1; unclear D gene. Germline lookup yields CDR1 SGHRS and CDR2 YFSETQ. Trimming took off 0 bases at V and 4 bases at J, with 10 bases between the two ends. CDR3 length equals 14 residues. The CDR3 DNA follows: TGCGCCAGCAGCTTGGATTTCGGGGTCACTGAAGCTTTCTTT. Translating gives CASSLDFGVTEAFF.

The rearrangement uses TRBV29-1 and TRBJ1-2; D call uncertain. Trimming took 5 bases from V and 0 from J, leaving 10 bases between them. CDR3 size: 13 residues. Germline V gene lookup returns CDR1 SQVTM and CDR2 ANQGSEA. The CDR3 region has the DNA TGCAGCGTTACCGCGGAGGCTAACTATGGCTACACCTTC. Translated: CSVTAEANYGYTF.

V and J are TRBV5-1 and TRBJ2-3; 10 bases are shared with TRBD2. With 4 bases clipped from V and 2 bases from J, the junction kept 10 bases outside the gene matches. CDR1 and CDR2 from the germline V gene are SGHRS and YFSETQ. This CDR3 is built from 17 residues. CDR3 coding DNA: TGCGCCAGCAGCGGGCTAGCGGGGGTGACCTCCACAGATACGCAGTATTTT. Protein product: CASSGLAGVTSTDTQYF.

This clone was counted only a few times. The chain combines TRBV5-6 with TRBJ2-3, with 8 bases fitting TRBD1. Germline V lookup: CDR1 SGHDT, CDR2 YYEEEE. After removal of 4 bases from V and 6 bases from J, the junction contained 10 bases not matched to a gene. The CDR3 covers 15 residues. The CDR3 loop reads CASSPDRVDGDTQYF. CDR3 DNA sequence: TGTGCCAGCAGCCCGGACAGGGTGGATGGTGATACGCAGTATTTT. The full variable domain, rest sourced from reference TRBV5-6 and TRBJ2-3, is DAGVTQSPTHLIKTRGQQVTLRCSPKSGHDTVSWYQQALGQGPQFIFQYYEEEERQRGNFPDRFSGHQFPNYSSELNVNALLLGDSALYLCASSPDRVDGDTQYFGPGTRLTVL.

The J gene is TRBJ1-1, the V gene TRBV4-2, with TRBD1 identical over 10 bases. Germline V gene sequence: CDR1 LGHNA, CDR2 YNFKEQ. Unmatched junction bases numbered 7, after V lost 7 bases and J lost 2 bases. The length of the CDR3 is 15 residues. The CDR3 DNA reads TGTGCCAGCAACCCCACGACAGGGGGCAACACTGAAGCTTTCTTT. As protein: CASNPTTGGNTEAFF.

This clone was recorded at least ten times. The genes are TRBV11-2 and TRBJ2-7, with TRBD1 matching over 9 bases. The CDR3 has 16 amino acids. CDR1 is SGHAT, CDR2 FQNNGV, per germline. V lost 5 bases to trimming and J lost 3 bases; unmatched junction nucleotides: 11. The CDR3 protein is CASSPISRQGVYEQYF. Written as DNA, the CDR3 is TGTGCCAGCAGCCCAATTAGCCGACAGGGGGTCTACGAGCAGTACTTC.

The genes are TRBV5-8 and TRBJ1-1; the D is unclear. There are 16 residues in the CDR3. Trimming shortened V by 4 bases and J by 0 bases, and 16 bases separated the two germline ends. The germline V gene encodes CDR1 SGHTS and CDR2 YDEGEE. The CDR3 protein is CASSRYTGGMNTEAFF. The CDR3 DNA reads as TGTGCCAGCAGCAGATACACCGGCGGCATGAACACTGAAGCTTTCTTT. The whole variable domain, filled in from reference TRBV5-8 and TRBJ1-1, reads EAGVTQSPTHLIKTRGQQATLRCSPISGHTSVYWYQQALGLGLQFLLWYDEGEERNRGNFPPRFSGRQFPNYSSELNVNALELEDSALYLCASSRYTGGMNTEAFFGQGTRLTVV.

The V and J genes are TRBV5-4 and TRBJ2-2; 14 bases line up with TRBD2. The germline V gene encodes CDR1 SGHNT and CDR2 YYREEE (reference sequence). Trimming at V came to 1 base and at J to 8 bases, leaving 7 bases not matched to a gene. The CDR3 has 17 residues. As DNA, the CDR3 is TGTGCCAGCAGCTTGTCGGGACTAGCGGGGGTAGGAGGGGAGCTGTTTTTT. Encoded protein: CASSLSGLAGVGGELFF.

The V gene is TRBV27, the J gene TRBJ2-7; 8 bases line up with TRBD2. Trimming took 2 bases from V and 4 from J; bases not matched to a gene: 4. This CDR3 contains 14 residues. Germline CDR1 is MNHEY and CDR2 is SMNVEV (reference sequence). The CDR3 DNA is TGTGCCAGCAGTTTAGCGGGGGGAAAGTACGAGCAGTACTTC. This encodes CASSLAGGKYEQYF.

This clone was seen a few times. The chain recombines TRBV2 with TRBJ1-1, with unresolved D. The V end lost 8 bases, the J end lost 7 bases, and 8 bases lay between the germline ends. The V gene's germline CDR1 is SNHLY and CDR2 FYNNEI. This CDR3 comprises 10 residues. CDR3 in DNA: TGTGCCAGCCGAGGTATTGAAGCTTTCTTT. Encoded protein: CASRGIEAFF.

The chain is built from TRBV5-1 and TRBJ1-5; D gene ambiguous. Deletions cut 2 bases from V and 5 bases from J, with 11 bases between. Germline V CDR1 and CDR2: SGHRS, YFSETQ. The CDR3 runs 14 residues. The CDR3 loop is CASSFGSGDQPQHF. Here the CDR3 DNA reads TGCGCCAGCAGCTTTGGGTCAGGCGATCAGCCCCAGCATTTT.

The V call is TRBV7-8, the J call TRBJ1-3; 8 bases map to TRBD1. This CDR3 contains 15 residues. CDR1 is SGHVS, CDR2 FQNEAQ, per germline. J gave up 4 bases and V 3 bases, and 5 bases lay outside the gene matches. In DNA, the CDR3 is TGTGCCAGCAGCTTGAGCCGGGACAGGGGAAACACCATATATTTT. Its translation is CASSLSRDRGNTIYF.

The V and J genes are TRBV5-1 and TRBJ2-1; 9 bases match TRBD2. Unmatched junction bases numbered 10, after V lost 4 bases and J lost 5 bases. Germline V gene sequence: CDR1 SGHRS, CDR2 YFSETQ. This CDR3 is built from 16 residues. The CDR3 DNA is TGCGCCAGCAGCCGCGATGGACTAGCGAGGGACAATGAGCAGTTCTTC. Its protein is CASSRDGLARDNEQFF.

The J gene is TRBJ1-2, the V gene TRBV2, with D perhaps matching TRBD1 (6 bases). The ends were cut back, 3 bases at V and 1 base at J, with 9 bases in the middle. The CDR3 contains 14 residues. Germline CDR1 is SNHLY and CDR2 is FYNNEI. CDR3 sequence (DNA): TGTGCCAGCAGTGAGACAGGATTTAACTATGGCTACACCTTC. Its protein is CASSETGFNYGYTF.

V is TRBV11-2 and J is TRBJ1-1, with a tentative D call TRBD1 (6 bases). This CDR3 has 14 residues. CDR1 and CDR2 from the germline V gene are SGHAT and FQNNGV. Trimming stripped 5 bases from V and 1 base from J, with 11 bases between. The CDR3 DNA sequence: TGTGCCAGCAGCACGGACAGACAGAACACTGAAGCTTTCTTT. This codes for CASSTDRQNTEAFF.

The chain combines TRBV9 with TRBJ2-3; weak D call: TRBD2 (5 bases). The ends were cut back, 4 bases at V and 6 bases at J, with 12 bases in the middle. Germline lookup yields CDR1 SGDLS and CDR2 YYNGEE. CDR3 size: 13 residues. CDR3 amino acids: CASSQSPGDTQYF. The CDR3 DNA reads TGTGCCAGCAGCCAAAGCCCGGGGGATACGCAGTATTTT.

The chain employs TRBV11-2 and TRBJ2-1; possibly TRBD2 for D (7 bases). Germline CDR1 is SGHAT and CDR2 is FQNNGV. V shed 5 bases and J shed 9 bases, with 23 bases lying between them. CDR3 length equals 16 residues. The CDR3 DNA follows: TGTGCCAGCAGCCTTCCCCGGGGGGCAAGTAGGCGTGAGCAGTTCTTC. This gives the protein CASSLPRGASRREQFF.

On this clone: At one end the junction does not follow the germline gene, possibly because of a read error. The chain couples TRBV25-1 to TRBJ2-2, with 8 bases lining up with TRBD1. The CDR3 has 15 amino acids. The V gene's germline CDR1 is MGHDK and CDR2 SYGVNS. CDR3 residues: CASRESGGTTGELFF. The DNA for the CDR3 is TGTGCCAGCAGGGAATCAGGGGGCACCACCGGGGAGCTGTTTTTT.

J is TRBJ1-2 and V is TRBV10-3, with 11 bases matching TRBD1. CDR1 and CDR2 from the germline V gene are ENHRY and SYGVKD. The CDR3 covers 14 residues. J was trimmed by 2 bases and V by 7 bases; bases with no gene match: 3. The DNA of the CDR3 is TGTGCCATCAAAGGACAGGGGGCCAACTATGGCTACACCTTC. The encoded protein is CAIKGQGANYGYTF.

V and J are TRBV27 and TRBJ1-4; no clear D gene. The V gene lost 6 bases and the J gene lost 7 bases, with 12 bases spanning the gap. CDR3 length: 13 residues. Germline V gives CDR1 MNHEY, CDR2 SMNVEV (reference sequence). The CDR3: CASRRGSGEKLFF. CDR3 in DNA: TGTGCCAGCAGGCGGGGTTCGGGTGAAAAACTGTTTTTT.

The chain is built from TRBV7-6 and TRBJ2-2; no clear D gene. Trimming stripped 5 bases from V and 3 bases from J, with 16 bases between. Germline values: CDR1 SGHVS, CDR2 FNYEAQ. The CDR3 runs to 16 residues. CDR3 sequence reads: CASSPTGSIYTGELFF. DNA of the CDR3: TGTGCCAGCAGCCCCACGGGTAGTATCTACACCGGGGAGCTGTTTTTT.

This chain uses TRBV29-1 with TRBJ2-7, with 10 bases matching TRBD1. Losses at the gene ends were 4 bases for V and 3 bases for J; bases not matched to a gene: 12. CDR1 SQVTM and CDR2 ANQGSEA come from the germline V gene. This CDR3 is 16 amino acids long. The CDR3 protein is CSVVGTGVNTYYEQYF. The CDR3 coding sequence is TGCAGCGTTGTAGGGACAGGGGTCAACACATACTACGAGCAGTACTTC.

The V and J genes are TRBV7-2 and TRBJ2-1; TRBD2 is a possible D gene (7 bases). This CDR3 is built from 14 residues. Germline CDR1 reads SGHTA; CDR2 reads FQGNSA. V was shortened by 6 bases and J by 8 bases, with 17 bases between the two germline ends. CDR3 protein: CASSGGGWSHEQFF. The DNA for the CDR3 is TGTGCCAGCAGTGGGGGGGGCTGGTCCCATGAGCAGTTCTTC. Combining the CDR3 with reference TRBV7-2 and TRBJ2-1 gives the whole variable domain GAGVSQSPSNKVTEKGKDVELRCDPISGHTALYWYRQSLGQGLEFLIYFQGNSAPDKSGLPSDRFSAERTGGSVSTLTIQRTQQEDSAVYLCASSGGGWSHEQFFGPGTRLTVL.

The V gene is TRBV27, the J gene TRBJ1-6; D is perhaps TRBD1 (6 bases). The length of the CDR3 is 15 residues. Deletions cut 10 bases from V and 5 bases from J, with 18 bases between. Germline CDR1 and CDR2: MNHEY and SMNVEV (reference sequence). The CDR3 loop reads CATSTGQLNNSPLHF. In DNA, the CDR3 is TGTGCCACCTCGACAGGCCAGCTAAATAATTCACCCCTCCACTTT.